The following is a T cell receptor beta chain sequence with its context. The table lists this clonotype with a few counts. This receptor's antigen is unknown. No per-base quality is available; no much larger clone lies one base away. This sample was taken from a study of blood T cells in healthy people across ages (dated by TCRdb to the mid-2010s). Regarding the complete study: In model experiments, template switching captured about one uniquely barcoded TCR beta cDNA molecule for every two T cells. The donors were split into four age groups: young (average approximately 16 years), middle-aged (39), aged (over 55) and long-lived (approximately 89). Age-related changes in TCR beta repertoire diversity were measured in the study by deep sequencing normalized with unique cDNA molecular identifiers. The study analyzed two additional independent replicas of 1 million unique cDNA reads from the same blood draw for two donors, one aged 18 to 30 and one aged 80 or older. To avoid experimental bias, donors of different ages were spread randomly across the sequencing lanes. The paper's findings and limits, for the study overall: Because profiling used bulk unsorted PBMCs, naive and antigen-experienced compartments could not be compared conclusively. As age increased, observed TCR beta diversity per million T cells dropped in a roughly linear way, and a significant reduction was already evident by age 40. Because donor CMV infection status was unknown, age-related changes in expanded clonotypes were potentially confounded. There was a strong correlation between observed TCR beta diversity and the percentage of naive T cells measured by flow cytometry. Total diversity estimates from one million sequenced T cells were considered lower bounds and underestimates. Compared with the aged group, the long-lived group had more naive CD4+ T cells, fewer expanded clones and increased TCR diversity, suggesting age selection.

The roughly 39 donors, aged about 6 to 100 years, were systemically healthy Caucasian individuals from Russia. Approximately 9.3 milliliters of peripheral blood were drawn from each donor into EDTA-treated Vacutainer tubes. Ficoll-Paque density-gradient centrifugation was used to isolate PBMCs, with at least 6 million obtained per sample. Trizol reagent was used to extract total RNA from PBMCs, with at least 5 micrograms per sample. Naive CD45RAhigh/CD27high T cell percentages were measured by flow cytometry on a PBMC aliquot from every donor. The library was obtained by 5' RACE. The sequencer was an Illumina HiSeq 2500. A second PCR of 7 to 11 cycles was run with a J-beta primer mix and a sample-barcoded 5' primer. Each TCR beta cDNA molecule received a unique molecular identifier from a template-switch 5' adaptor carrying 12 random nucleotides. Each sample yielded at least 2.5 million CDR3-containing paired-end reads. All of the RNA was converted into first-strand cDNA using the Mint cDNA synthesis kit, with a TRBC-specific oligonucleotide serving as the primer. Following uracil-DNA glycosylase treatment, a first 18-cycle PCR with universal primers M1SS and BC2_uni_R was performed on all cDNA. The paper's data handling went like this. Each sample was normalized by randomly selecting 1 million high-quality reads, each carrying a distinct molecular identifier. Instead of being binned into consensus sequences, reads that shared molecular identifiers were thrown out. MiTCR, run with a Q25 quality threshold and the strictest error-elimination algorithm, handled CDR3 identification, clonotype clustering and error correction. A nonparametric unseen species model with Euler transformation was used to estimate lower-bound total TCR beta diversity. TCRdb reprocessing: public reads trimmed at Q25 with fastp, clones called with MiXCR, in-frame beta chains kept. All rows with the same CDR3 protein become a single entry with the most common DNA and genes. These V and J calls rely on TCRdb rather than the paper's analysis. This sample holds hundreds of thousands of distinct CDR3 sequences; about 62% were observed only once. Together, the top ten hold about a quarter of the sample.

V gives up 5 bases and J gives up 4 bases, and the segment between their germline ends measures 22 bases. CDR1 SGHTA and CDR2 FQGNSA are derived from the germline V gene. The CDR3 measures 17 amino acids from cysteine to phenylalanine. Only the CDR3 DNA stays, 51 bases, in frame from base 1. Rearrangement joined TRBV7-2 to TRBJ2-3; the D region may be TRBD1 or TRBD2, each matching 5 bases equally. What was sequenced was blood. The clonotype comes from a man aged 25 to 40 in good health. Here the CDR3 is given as CASSLLSPGPIPDTQYF. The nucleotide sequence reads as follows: TGTGCCAGCAGCCTCCTCTCGCCGGGACCCATCCCAGATACGCAGTATTTT.